This T cell receptor beta chain was observed in a study of technical replicates of blood from a few donors. Germline V gene sequence: CDR1 SQVTM, CDR2 ANQGSEA. V shed 4 bases, J shed 6 bases, and the junction held 7 bases outside the gene matches. The CDR3 is 15 residues long. Here immunoSEQ multiplex PCR was the method, and the copy in TCRdb shows in-frame clones only, minus some. Of about 50,000 clones listed, roughly 95% are singletons. The sequence derives from a human donor in good health. J is TRBJ2-1 and V is TRBV29-1; 12 bases are a match to TRBD2. Sequencing was carried out using T cells isolated from PBMCs. The CDR3, as DNA: TGCAGCGTTGGAGGGGGACTAGCGGGTTTCAATGAGCAGTTCTTC. Its translation: CSVGGGLAGFNEQFF.